The next 27 T cell receptor beta chains were all read from a single sample in a study of identical twins. MiXCR, run by TCRdb on the 5' RACE reads, gives a single entry per CDR3 protein. This table holds 550,000 to 700,000 distinct CDR3 sequences, over 20% found once. These data also featured in a second study, about T cells expressing NK-cell markers.

Sequences were obtained from PBMCs. Receptor source: a young woman in good health.

V and J are TRBV4-2 and TRBJ1-1; 12 bases are a match to TRBD1. CDR1 and CDR2 (germline): LGHNA, YNFKEQ. The CDR3 runs to 15 residues. The ends lost 4 bases at V and 5 bases at J; junction bases unmatched: 5. The CDR3 nucleotides are TGTGCCAGCAGCCGGGAGGGACAGGGGGCGACTGAAGCTTTCTTT. It specifies CASSREGQGATEAFF.

The chain uses TRBV15 and TRBJ2-1; D gene ambiguous. The V gene's germline CDR1 is LNHNV and CDR2 YYDKDF (reference sequence). V was trimmed by 0 bases and J by 4 bases, leaving 10 bases between them. This CDR3 spans 15 amino acids. This chain's CDR3 is CATSRDVPQYNEQFF. CDR3 DNA: TGTGCCACCAGCAGAGATGTTCCCCAATACAATGAGCAGTTCTTC.

The CDR3: CASSQHYDTQYF. CDR3 DNA: TGTGCCAGCAGCCAACATTACGATACGCAGTATTTT. This chain connects TRBV3-1 to TRBJ2-3; D is unresolved. The CDR3 is 12 amino acids. V shed 2 bases and J shed 6 bases, with 6 bases lying between them. Germline V gene sequence: CDR1 LGHDT, CDR2 YNNKEL (reference sequence).

This chain uses TRBV7-8 with TRBJ2-5; 10 bases align to TRBD1. J gave up 5 bases and V 5 bases, and 11 bases lay outside the gene matches. The V gene's germline CDR1 is SGHVS and CDR2 FQNEAQ. CDR3 length equals 16 residues. CDR3 sequence (DNA): TGTGCCAGCAGCCTAAGTGGGACAGGGGTTCGGGAGACCCAGTACTTC. It codes for CASSLSGTGVRETQYF. Full variable domain (missing parts from reference TRBV7-8 and TRBJ2-5): GAGVSQSPRYKVAKRGQDVALRCDPISGHVSLFWYQQALGQGPEFLTYFQNEAQLDKSGLPSDRFFAERPEGSVSTLKIQRTQQEDSAVYLCASSLSGTGVRETQYFGPGTRLLVL.

This clonotype has only a few counts. This sequence joins TRBV20-1 and TRBJ2-7; TRBD2 aligns across 14 bases. The trim removed 5 bases at V and 4 bases at J, leaving 4 bases unmatched. The CDR3 totals 14 residues. Germline CDR1 DFQATT, CDR2 SNEGSKA (reference sequence). CDR3 sequence (DNA): TGCAGTGCTTTCGGACTAGCGGGAGGTTACGAGCAGTACTTC. This codes for CSAFGLAGGYEQYF.

A few counts support this clonotype. This sequence joins TRBV29-1 and TRBJ2-3; perhaps TRBD1 as D (5 bases). V lost 2 bases, J lost 0 bases, and 12 bases lay in between. The CDR3 totals 15 residues. Germline V gives CDR1 SQVTM, CDR2 ANQGSEA. The CDR3 region is CSVEFRARSTDTQYF. The DNA for the CDR3 is TGCAGCGTTGAATTCAGGGCACGGAGCACAGATACGCAGTATTTT.

The rearrangement links TRBV5-6 to TRBJ2-7; TRBD1 matches at 8 bases. Losses at the gene ends were 4 bases for V and 5 bases for J; bases not matched to a gene: 11. The CDR3 totals 15 residues. Germline loops: CDR1 SGHDT, CDR2 YYEEEE. The CDR3 here is CASSGWLQGAHEQYF. The CDR3 region has the DNA TGTGCCAGCAGCGGCTGGCTGCAGGGGGCCCACGAGCAGTACTTC.

The J gene is TRBJ2-7, the V gene TRBV6-5; 12 nucleotides agree with TRBD2. Trimming took 4 bases from V and 4 from J; bases not matched to a gene: 5. This CDR3 comprises 15 residues. Germline CDR1 MNHEY, CDR2 SVGAGI. CDR3 sequence: CASSSYGLAGYEQYF. CDR3 nucleotide sequence: TGTGCCAGCAGTTCCTATGGACTAGCGGGATACGAGCAGTACTTC.

There are many counts of this clonotype. The chain couples TRBV2 to TRBJ2-1; D perhaps matches TRBD1 (6 bases). This CDR3 contains 14 residues. V gave up 7 bases and J gave up 8 bases, with 18 bases separating them. CDR1 and CDR2 from the germline V gene are SNHLY and FYNNEI. DNA of the CDR3: TGTGCCAGCACCTTTTTTACAGGGTATGATGAGCAGTTCTTC. This sequence encodes CASTFFTGYDEQFF. Variable domain in full (rest from reference TRBV2 and TRBJ2-1): EPEVTQTPSHQVTQMGQEVILRCVPISNHLYFYWYRQILGQKVEFLVSFYNNEISEKSEIFDDQFSVERPDGSNFTLKIRSTKLEDSAMYFCASTFFTGYDEQFFGPGTRLTVL.

The CDR3 bases are TGCAGTGCTACTTCCGCCCGGGACTCTTTCTCCTACGAGCAGTACTTC. Translated, it gives CSATSARDSFSYEQYF. The chain couples TRBV20-1 to TRBJ2-7; maybe TRBD2 (6 bases). The CDR3 covers 16 residues. V gave up 4 bases and J gave up 0 bases, with 19 bases separating them. Germline CDR1 is DFQATT and CDR2 is SNEGSKA (reference sequence).

The chain's CDR3 is CASSYESSGDTQYF. In nucleotides, the CDR3 is TGTGCCAGCAGTTACGAAAGCTCGGGAGATACGCAGTATTTT. The gene calls are TRBV6-5 and TRBJ2-3; D unclear. Trimming stripped 2 bases from V and 5 bases from J, with 11 bases between. This CDR3 spans 14 amino acids. Germline loops: CDR1 MNHEY, CDR2 SVGAGI.

This clonotype was seen once. This chain connects TRBV7-3 to TRBJ2-7, with a weak D call TRBD2 (6 bases). Germline CDR1 is SGHTA and CDR2 is FQGTGA. V was cut by 4 bases and J by 7 bases, with 14 bases left in between. The CDR3 has 13 residues. The CDR3 here is CASSWSRDSEQYF. The CDR3 region has the DNA TGTGCCAGCAGCTGGAGCCGGGACTCAGAGCAGTACTTC.

This clonotype has ten or more counts. This chain links TRBV29-1 with TRBJ2-4; 12 nucleotides agree with TRBD1. V was pared by 5 bases and J by 6 bases, with 8 bases of the junction left unmatched. CDR1 and CDR2 (germline): SQVTM, ANQGSEA. The CDR3 consists of 15 residues. The CDR3 region has the DNA TGCAGCGTTCAACCGGGACAGGGGGCAGGAAACATTCAGTACTTC. Translation gives CSVQPGQGAGNIQYF.

The rearrangement uses TRBV20-1 and TRBJ2-7, with 14 bases that match TRBD2. This CDR3 contains 17 residues. Trimming took 7 bases from V and 2 from J; bases not matched to a gene: 13. The germline CDR1 and CDR2 sequences are DFQATT and SNEGSKA (reference sequence). The CDR3 reads CSVATLRTSGGTYEQYF. In DNA, the CDR3 is TGCAGTGTGGCCACCCTGAGGACTAGCGGGGGGACCTACGAGCAGTACTTC.

This chain links TRBV20-1 with TRBJ2-3; weak D call: TRBD2 (6 bases). Trimming shortened V by 0 bases and J by 1 base, and 14 bases separated the two germline ends. This CDR3 has 16 amino acids. Looked up from germline, CDR1 is DFQATT and CDR2 is SNEGSKA (reference sequence). This CDR3 is CSARELASGRTDTQYF. DNA of the CDR3: TGCAGTGCTAGAGAGCTGGCAAGCGGGCGCACAGATACGCAGTATTTT.

The J gene is TRBJ2-2, the V gene TRBV5-1; possible D gene TRBD2, 5 bases. The germline gives CDR1 SGHRS, CDR2 YFSETQ. This CDR3 is built from 17 residues. Trimming removed 2 bases at V and 4 bases at J, with 18 bases between. Here the CDR3 DNA reads TGCGCCAGCAGCTTAAGTCGGGGTCCGAGTGGCACCGGGGAGCTGTTTTTT. Translated, it gives CASSLSRGPSGTGELFF. The full variable domain, rest sourced from reference TRBV5-1 and TRBJ2-2, is KAGVTQTPRYLIKTRGQQVTLSCSPISGHRSVSWYQQTPGQGLQFLFEYFSETQRNKGNFPGRFSGRQFSNSRSEMNVSTLELGDSALYLCASSLSRGPSGTGELFFGEGSRLTVL.

The rearrangement joins TRBV12-3 or TRBV12-4 to TRBJ2-2; 10 nucleotides line up with TRBD2. J lost 5 bases, V lost 6 bases, and 12 bases had no gene match. CDR3 length equals 17 residues. This chain's CDR3 is CASSLSGRPFGTGELFF. The CDR3 nucleotides are TGTGCCAGCAGCCTTAGCGGGAGGCCCTTCGGAACCGGGGAGCTGTTTTTT.

The chain joins TRBV5-6 to TRBJ2-3; weak D call: TRBD1 (6 bases). The CDR3 contains 15 residues. V lost 0 bases to trimming and J lost 2 bases, with 10 bases between them. The V gene's germline CDR1 is SGHDT and CDR2 YYEEEE. This CDR3 reads CASSLATGYTDTQYF. DNA for the CDR3: TGTGCCAGCAGCTTGGCCACAGGGTACACAGATACGCAGTATTTT.

This clonotype appeared a few times. A read error may account for a junction end that differs from germline. The chain carries TRBV6-6 and TRBJ2-1; D might be TRBD2 (6 bases). Germline values: CDR1 MNHNY, CDR2 SVGAGI (reference sequence). The CDR3 is 11 residues long. CDR3 bases: TGTGCCACCAGTTGGGAGGATGAGCAGTTCTTC. This encodes CATSWEDEQFF.

This chain joins TRBV5-6 and TRBJ2-7; the match to TRBD1 covers 7 bases. Per the germline V gene, CDR1 is SGHDT and CDR2 is YYEEEE. The J segment lost 7 bases and the V segment lost 4 bases, leaving 11 bases of the junction unmatched. This CDR3 region has 14 residues. The CDR3, as DNA: TGTGCCAGCAGCGTAGACCGGGACAGCCGGGAGCAGTACTTC. Translated: CASSVDRDSREQYF.

This clonotype was seen a handful of times. For the CDR3, the DNA is TGTGCCATCAGTGAGTCGAGGACAACCCCCTACGAGCAGTACTTC. This gives the protein CAISESRTTPYEQYF. The V and J genes are TRBV10-3 and TRBJ2-7; D perhaps matches TRBD1 (5 bases). Germline loops: CDR1 ENHRY, CDR2 SYGVKD. Deletions cut 0 bases from V and 2 bases from J, with 11 bases between. The CDR3 is 15 residues long.

J is TRBJ2-5 and V is TRBV6-1; 12 nucleotides match TRBD2. The V segment lost 7 bases and the J segment 5 bases; nucleotides outside the gene matches: 5. The length of the CDR3 is 14 residues. Germline V lookup: CDR1 MNHNS, CDR2 SASEGT. CDR3 amino acids: CASIPLAGGETQYF. In DNA form, the CDR3 reads TGTGCCAGCATTCCCCTAGCGGGGGGGGAGACCCAGTACTTC.

This clonotype turned up a few times. This chain links TRBV28 with TRBJ1-6, with D possibly matching TRBD1 (6 bases). The CDR3 covers 15 residues. Germline V gene data show CDR1 as MDHEN and CDR2 as SYDVKM. Trimming removed 6 bases at V and 7 bases at J, with 16 bases between. This CDR3 reads CASRIPQGGNSPLHF. DNA of the CDR3: TGTGCCAGCAGGATCCCACAGGGAGGGAATTCACCCCTCCACTTT.

In its sample, this clonotype was seen many times. The chain joins TRBV10-3 to TRBJ2-2; D is undetermined. Germline V gene data show CDR1 as ENHRY and CDR2 as SYGVKD. The V end was cut by 11 bases, the J end by 0 bases, with 13 bases between. The CDR3 consists of 14 residues. DNA for the CDR3: TGTGCCGCTTCGGACGTCGCGAACACCGGGGAGCTGTTTTTT. Its translation: CAASDVANTGELFF.

The chain is built from TRBV12-3 or TRBV12-4 and TRBJ1-1, with a possible D match to TRBD1 (5 bases). Trimming removed 5 bases from V and 5 bases from J, with 15 bases in between. CDR3 length equals 14 residues. CDR3 DNA: TGTGCCAGCAGTCCAGCGGGTCGGGGGACTGAAGCTTTCTTT. It specifies CASSPAGRGTEAFF.

This clonotype showed up just a few times. The chain has TRBV2 and TRBJ1-6, with D uncertain. This CDR3 comprises 11 residues. Between the trimmed V and J ends, which lost 6 bases and 8 bases, there was a span of 5 bases. Germline CDR1 and CDR2: SNHLY and FYNNEI. The CDR3 spells CASRAYSPLHF. DNA for the CDR3: TGTGCCAGCAGGGCCTATTCACCCCTCCACTTT.

This clonotype was observed a few times. This chain joins TRBV7-2 and TRBJ2-5; TRBD1 matches at 7 bases. CDR3 length equals 16 residues. Trimming took 1 base from V and 1 from J; bases not matched to a gene: 6. Germline lookup yields CDR1 SGHTA and CDR2 FQGNSA. Here the CDR3 DNA reads TGTGCCAGCAGCTTAGGAGGGGGCGCGGGCCAAGAGACCCAGTACTTC. The encoded protein is CASSLGGGAGQETQYF. Supplemented by reference TRBV7-2 and TRBJ2-5, the full variable domain reads GAGVSQSPSNKVTEKGKDVELRCDPISGHTALYWYRQSLGQGLEFLIYFQGNSAPDKSGLPSDRFSAERTGGSVSTLTIQRTQQEDSAVYLCASSLGGGAGQETQYFGPGTRLLVL.